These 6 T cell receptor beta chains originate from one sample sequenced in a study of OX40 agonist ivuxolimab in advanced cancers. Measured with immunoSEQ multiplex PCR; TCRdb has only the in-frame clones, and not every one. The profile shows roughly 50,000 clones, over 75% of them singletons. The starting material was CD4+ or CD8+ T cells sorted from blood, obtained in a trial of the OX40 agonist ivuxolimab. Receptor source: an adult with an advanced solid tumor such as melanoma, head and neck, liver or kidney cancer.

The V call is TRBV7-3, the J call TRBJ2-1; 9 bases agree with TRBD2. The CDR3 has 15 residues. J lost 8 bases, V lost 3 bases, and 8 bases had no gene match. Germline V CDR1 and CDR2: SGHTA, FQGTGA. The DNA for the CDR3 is TGTGCCAGCAGCTTCGGGACTAGCTCCTTGGATGAGCAGTTCTTC. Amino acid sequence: CASSFGTSSLDEQFF.

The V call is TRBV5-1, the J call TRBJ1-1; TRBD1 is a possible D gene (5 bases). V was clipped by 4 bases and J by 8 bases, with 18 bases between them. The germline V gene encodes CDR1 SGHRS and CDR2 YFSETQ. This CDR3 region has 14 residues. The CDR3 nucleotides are TGCGCCAGCAGCCCGGGCGGGGGAATGGCGGAAGCTTTCTTT. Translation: CASSPGGGMAEAFF.

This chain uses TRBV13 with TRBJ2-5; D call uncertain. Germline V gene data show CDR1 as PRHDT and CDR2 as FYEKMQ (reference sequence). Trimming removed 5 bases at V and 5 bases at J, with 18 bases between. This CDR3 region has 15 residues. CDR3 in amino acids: CASSPRAIPRETQYF. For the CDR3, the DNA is TGTGCCAGCAGCCCTAGGGCCATCCCCAGGGAGACCCAGTACTTC. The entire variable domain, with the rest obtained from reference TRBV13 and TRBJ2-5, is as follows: AAGVIQSPRHLIKEKRETATLKCYPIPRHDTVYWYQQGPGQDPQFLISFYEKMQSDKGSIPDRFSAQQFSDYHSELNMSSLELGDSALYFCASSPRAIPRETQYFGPGTRLLVL.

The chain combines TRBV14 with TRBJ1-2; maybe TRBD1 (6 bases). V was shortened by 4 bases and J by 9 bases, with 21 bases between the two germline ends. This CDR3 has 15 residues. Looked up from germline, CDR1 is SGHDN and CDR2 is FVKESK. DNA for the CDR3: TGTGCCAGCAGCCCCACAAGGGGCAGGGGAAGAAGCTACACCTTC. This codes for CASSPTRGRGRSYTF.

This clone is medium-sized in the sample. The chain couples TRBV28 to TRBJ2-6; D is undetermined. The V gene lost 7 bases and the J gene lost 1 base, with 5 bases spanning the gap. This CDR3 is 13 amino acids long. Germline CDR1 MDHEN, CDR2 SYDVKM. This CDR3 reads CASTLSGANVLTF. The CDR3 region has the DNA TGTGCCAGCACTCTTTCTGGGGCCAACGTCCTGACTTTC.

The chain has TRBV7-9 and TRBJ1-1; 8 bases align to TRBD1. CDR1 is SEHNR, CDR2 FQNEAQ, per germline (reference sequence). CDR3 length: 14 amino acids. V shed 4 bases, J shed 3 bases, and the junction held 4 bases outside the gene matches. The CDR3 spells CASSSQGGYTEAFF. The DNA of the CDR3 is TGTGCCAGCAGCTCACAGGGGGGATACACTGAAGCTTTCTTT. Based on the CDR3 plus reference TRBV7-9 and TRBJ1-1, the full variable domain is DTGVSQNPRHKITKRGQNVTFRCDPISEHNRLYWYRQTLGQGPEFLTYFQNEAQLEKSRLLSDRFSAERPKGSFSTLEIQRTEQGDSAMYLCASSSQGGYTEAFFGQGTRLTVV.